Below are 10 T cell receptor beta chains sequenced from a single sample in a study of a mutant IDH1 vaccine in newly diagnosed glioma. Regarding time point: baseline, week 1 (first vaccination visit). The treatment: pre-vaccination baseline after standard-of-care therapy. Profiled with immunoSEQ multiplex PCR; TCRdb holds only in-frame clones, not every one. This sample has about 98,000 clones, with roughly 90% found just once. This specimen was PBMCs, taken from a glioma patient treated with radiotherapy, temozolomide or both. These receptors all stem from a woman between 50 and 59 years old with glioma.

The rearrangement uses TRBV6-6 and TRBJ1-4; D is uncertain. V was pared by 2 bases and J by 7 bases, with 8 bases between. Germline loops: CDR1 MNHNY, CDR2 SVGAGI (reference sequence). The CDR3 loop spans 13 amino acids. CDR3 bases: TGTGCCAGCAGTTACGTGGGGTTTGAAAAACTGTTTTTT. This translates into CASSYVGFEKLFF.

This sequence joins TRBV19 and TRBJ2-7; TRBD1 matches at 8 bases. The CDR3 totals 15 residues. CDR1 and CDR2 from the germline V gene are LNHDA and SQIVND (reference sequence). J gave up 5 bases and V 9 bases, and 15 bases lay outside the gene matches. The CDR3 here is CASKRLTGAEDEQYF. The CDR3 DNA reads as TGTGCCAGCAAGAGATTGACAGGGGCTGAGGACGAGCAGTACTTC.

The gene calls are TRBV5-4 and TRBJ1-5, with 11 positions matching TRBD1. Per germline, CDR1 SGHNT and CDR2 YYREEE (reference sequence). This CDR3 is built from 19 residues. J gave up 0 bases and V 0 bases, and 8 bases lay outside the gene matches. CDR3 protein: CASSLGGQGGTYSNQPQHF. The DNA of the CDR3 is TGTGCCAGCAGCTTGGGGGGACAGGGGGGAACCTATAGCAATCAGCCCCAGCATTTT.

This CDR3 reads CASSPGLAGGRHEQFF. In DNA form, the CDR3 reads TGTGCCAGCAGCCCCGGACTAGCGGGAGGGAGGCATGAGCAGTTCTTC. The chain joins TRBV9 to TRBJ2-1; 15 bases agree with TRBD2. Germline CDR1 SGDLS, CDR2 YYNGEE. The CDR3 loop spans 16 amino acids. The ends lost 4 bases at V and 8 bases at J; junction bases unmatched: 7.

The rearrangement links TRBV27 to TRBJ1-5; no firm D call. The CDR3 is 16 residues long. Germline assignment: CDR1 MNHEY and CDR2 SMNVEV (reference sequence). Trimming took 4 bases from V and 1 from J, leaving 14 bases between them. This CDR3 is CASSSSRAGSNQPQHF. The CDR3 DNA reads TGTGCCAGCAGTTCCTCAAGGGCAGGCAGCAATCAGCCCCAGCATTTT.

The J gene is TRBJ2-5, the V gene TRBV15, with D perhaps matching TRBD1 or TRBD2 (6 bases each). Germline values: CDR1 LNHNV, CDR2 YYDKDF (reference sequence). CDR3 length: 15 amino acids. Trimming left V 1 base short and J 1 base short, with 10 bases between. CDR3 amino acids: CATSRGTGAQETQYF. In DNA, the CDR3 is TGTGCCACCAGCAGAGGGACGGGGGCCCAAGAGACCCAGTACTTC.

In nucleotides, the CDR3 is TGTGCCAGCAGTGAAGTGATTGGGGGGAGGAACACTGAAGCTTTCTTT. Amino acid sequence: CASSEVIGGRNTEAFF. This chain connects TRBV6-1 to TRBJ1-1, with D maybe TRBD1 (5 bases). The CDR3 is 16 residues long. Between the trimmed V and J ends, which lost 1 base and 1 base, there was a span of 13 bases. CDR1 and CDR2 from the germline V gene are MNHNS and SASEGT.

The CDR3, as DNA: TGTGCCAGCAGCGGGGAAAAGGCGGGAGAACTCACAGATACGCAGTATTTT. Translation: CASSGEKAGELTDTQYF. The chain has TRBV9 and TRBJ2-3, with TRBD2 identical over 7 bases. Germline CDR1 and CDR2: SGDLS and YYNGEE. With 3 bases clipped from V and 2 bases from J, the junction kept 12 bases outside the gene matches. The CDR3 sequence is 17 residues long.

This chain uses TRBV5-4 with TRBJ1-2, with TRBD1 matching 8 bases. After removal of 0 bases from V and 3 bases from J, the junction contained 7 bases not matched to a gene. Per the germline V gene, CDR1 is SGHNT and CDR2 is YYREEE (reference sequence). The CDR3 is 16 residues long. For the CDR3, the DNA is TGTGCCAGCAGCTTGGTCCAGGGGGCGATGCACTATGGCTACACCTTC. As protein: CASSLVQGAMHYGYTF.

V is TRBV4-1 and J is TRBJ2-1; the D is unclear. Trimming left V 6 bases short and J 7 bases short, with 10 bases between. Germline lookup yields CDR1 MGHRA and CDR2 YSYEKL. The CDR3 is 12 residues long. In DNA form, the CDR3 reads TGCGCCAGCAGATCTTTCGGAAATGAGCAGTTCTTC. It specifies CASRSFGNEQFF.